The clone carrying this T cell receptor beta chain was observed at least ten times. One entry per CDR3 protein, called by TCRdb with MiXCR from the 5' RACE reads. The sample lists around 240,000 distinct CDR3 sequences, roughly 7% occurring once. The data were obtained in a study of identical twins. Germline CDR1 reads SGHTA; CDR2 reads FQGNSA. V was clipped by 3 bases and J by 4 bases, with 13 bases between them. This CDR3 is built from 15 residues. This sample also appeared in a second study, on yellow fever vaccine responses in identical twins.

Sequenced material: memory (CD45RO+) T cells sorted from blood. The rearrangement joins TRBV7-2 to TRBJ2-1, with a possible D match to TRBD2 (7 bases). This receptor was identified in a woman under 30 in good health. The CDR3 DNA reads as TGTGCCAGCAGCTTCGGGGGGCTCGCGTACAATGAGCAGTTCTTC. It codes for CASSFGGLAYNEQFF.